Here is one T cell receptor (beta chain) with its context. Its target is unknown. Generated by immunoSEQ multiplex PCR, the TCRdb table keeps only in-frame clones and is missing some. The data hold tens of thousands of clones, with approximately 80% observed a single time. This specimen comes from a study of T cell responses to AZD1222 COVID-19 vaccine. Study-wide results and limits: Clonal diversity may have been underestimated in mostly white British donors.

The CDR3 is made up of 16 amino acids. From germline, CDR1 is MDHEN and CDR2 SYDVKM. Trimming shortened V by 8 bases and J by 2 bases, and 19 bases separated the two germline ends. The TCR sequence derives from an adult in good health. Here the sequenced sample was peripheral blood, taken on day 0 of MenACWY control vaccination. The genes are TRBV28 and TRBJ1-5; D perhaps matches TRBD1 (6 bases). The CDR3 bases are TGTGCCAGCGGAGACTCCCTCAGGGGTGGCAATCAGCCCCAGCATTTT. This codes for CASGDSLRGGNQPQHF.